This TCR beta chain was recovered during a study of post-analysis software for immune sequencing data. Study-wide context: Some patients lacked subtype; others had relapsing-remitting, secondary progressive or progressive-relapsing disease. Study-level points and caveats: About five TRBV segments were more frequent in patients than controls; TRBV5-6, TRBV5-1 and TRBV20-1 belonged to this group. Clustering by F measure revealed strong co-clustering among samples prepared together in one batch. The normalized Chao1 diversity of multiple sclerosis patients was significantly lower than that of controls.

Germline-derived CDR1 and CDR2 are SGHTA and FQGNSA. V was pared by 1 base and J by 1 base, with 11 bases between. The length of the CDR3 is 16 residues. Notes on this clonotype: Its target is unknown.

Prepared TCR beta cDNA libraries contained unique molecular identifiers. cDNA molecules numbering roughly 500,000 came from approximately 1 to 10 million T cells. TCRdb fed the PCR reads into MiXCR, producing one record per CDR3 protein. Among hundreds of thousands of distinct CDR3 sequences, 55% to 70% were seen once, and the ten largest hold roughly 10%. This chain connects TRBV7-2 to TRBJ1-5; D possibly corresponds to TRBD1 (6 bases). Sample: blood. This clonotype was sampled from a girl aged 2 to 9 with multiple sclerosis. This chain's CDR3 is CASSLVSGASNQPQHF. CDR3 in DNA: TGTGCCAGCAGCTTAGTATCAGGGGCGAGCAATCAGCCCCAGCATTTT.